This passage covers 12 T cell receptor beta chains from one sample sequenced in a study of CD8 T cells in ankylosing spondylitis. TCRdb reanalysed the 5' RACE reads using MiXCR and keeps one entry per CDR3 protein. The sample contains about 250,000 distinct CDR3 sequences, roughly a quarter of which appear only once. Sequenced: blood, either unsorted or a sorted T cell fraction (not recorded which). The receptor source for this set is a male donor with ankylosing spondylitis or in good health (not recorded which).

This sequence joins TRBV5-1 and TRBJ2-7; TRBD1 aligns across 8 bases. Per the germline V gene, CDR1 is SGHRS and CDR2 is YFSETQ. V gave up 0 bases and J gave up 3 bases; unmatched junction bases: 2. The CDR3 contains 14 residues. The CDR3 region has the DNA TGCGCCAGCAGCTTGGTTGGGACAGGCTACGAGCAGTACTTC. Translation gives CASSLVGTGYEQYF.

This clonotype was recorded many times. V and J are TRBV15 and TRBJ2-7, with D maybe TRBD1 (6 bases). The CDR3 is made up of 13 amino acids. Germline values: CDR1 LNHNV, CDR2 YYDKDF (reference sequence). Trimming left V 1 base short and J 4 bases short, with 8 bases between. CDR3: CATSRAQGYEQYF. In DNA form, the CDR3 reads TGTGCCACCAGCAGAGCGCAGGGGTACGAGCAGTACTTC. Complete variable domain (other parts from reference TRBV15 and TRBJ2-7): DAMVIQNPRYQVTQFGKPVTLSCSQTLNHNVMYWYQQKSSQAPKLLFHYYDKDFNNEADTPDNFQSRRPNTSFCFLDIRSPGLGDTAMYLCATSRAQGYEQYFGPGTRLTVT.

V gene TRBV12-3 or TRBV12-4 combines with J gene TRBJ2-1; 9 positions match TRBD2. With 3 bases clipped from V and 3 bases from J, the junction kept 3 bases outside the gene matches. The CDR3 has 15 amino acids. The DNA for the CDR3 is TGTGCCAGCAGTTTGGCGGGAGGGGGCTACAATGAGCAGTTCTTC. Amino acids: CASSLAGGGYNEQFF.

This clonotype appeared a single time. This chain joins TRBV5-5 and TRBJ2-3; D uncertain. Germline CDR1 reads SGHKS; CDR2 reads YYEKEE (reference sequence). The V end lost 0 bases, the J end lost 6 bases, and 11 bases lay between the germline ends. This CDR3 has 14 amino acids. This CDR3 reads CASSLGAVRDTQYF. The CDR3 coding sequence is TGTGCCAGCAGCTTGGGGGCAGTTCGGGATACGCAGTATTTT. The full variable domain, rest sourced from reference TRBV5-5 and TRBJ2-3, is DAGVTQSPTHLIKTRGQQVTLRCSPISGHKSVSWYQQVLGQGPQFIFQYYEKEERGRGNFPDRFSARQFPNYSSELNVNALLLGDSALYLCASSLGAVRDTQYFGPGTRLTVL.

There are many counts of this clonotype. The rearrangement links TRBV20-1 to TRBJ2-1; D is possibly TRBD1 or TRBD2 (5 bases each). The CDR3 spans 15 residues. CDR1 DFQATT and CDR2 SNEGSKA come from the germline V gene (reference sequence). V shed 6 bases and J shed 6 bases, with 21 bases lying between them. This CDR3 reads CSAPKARDRRNEQFF. The CDR3, as DNA: TGCAGTGCCCCAAAAGCCAGGGACCGCCGCAATGAGCAGTTCTTC.

This clonotype was seen more than once but under ten times. The chain joins TRBV25-1 to TRBJ2-7; D not certain. The CDR3 runs 14 residues. The germline gives CDR1 MGHDK, CDR2 SYGVNS. Trimming shortened V by 5 bases and J by 2 bases, and 13 bases separated the two germline ends. CDR3 DNA sequence: TGTGCCAGCAGTCCTCCTGCCTTCCCCTACGAGCAGTACTTC. It translates to CASSPPAFPYEQYF.

This sequence joins TRBV20-1 and TRBJ2-3; D is possibly TRBD1 (5 bases). CDR3 length equals 15 residues. V was shortened by 0 bases and J by 5 bases, with 15 bases between the two germline ends. CDR1 and CDR2 from the germline V gene are DFQATT and SNEGSKA (reference sequence). In DNA, the CDR3 is TGCAGTGCTAGAGATCATCGTAGGGGCGAAGATACGCAGTATTTT. Protein product: CSARDHRRGEDTQYF.

This clonotype was seen at least ten times. The chain joins TRBV3-1 to TRBJ2-2, with D possibly matching TRBD2 (6 bases). The length of the CDR3 is 15 residues. Germline CDR1 reads LGHDT; CDR2 reads YNNKEL (reference sequence). Trimming left V 1 base short and J 6 bases short, with 12 bases between. CDR3 nucleotide sequence: TGTGCCAGCAGCCAAGTGACTAGAGGGGCCGGGGAGCTGTTTTTT. It codes for CASSQVTRGAGELFF.

In its sample, this clonotype was seen a few times. The V gene is TRBV5-5, the J gene TRBJ2-5, with D maybe TRBD1 (6 bases). The germline gives CDR1 SGHKS, CDR2 YYEKEE (reference sequence). The CDR3 loop spans 13 amino acids. V was trimmed by 2 bases and J by 2 bases, leaving 7 bases between them. CDR3 in amino acids: CASSFRGQETQYF. The CDR3 DNA is TGTGCCAGCAGCTTCAGGGGTCAAGAGACCCAGTACTTC.

J is TRBJ2-7 and V is TRBV29-1; D may be TRBD1 or TRBD2 (6 bases each). Trimming removed 5 bases from V and 3 bases from J, with 17 bases in between. The CDR3 runs 14 residues. Looked up from germline, CDR1 is SQVTM and CDR2 is ANQGSEA. CDR3 in DNA: TGCAGCGTTAGGAGCGGGCAGGGGCTCTACGAGCAGTACTTC. This translates into CSVRSGQGLYEQYF.

In this sample, this clonotype turned up many times. The J gene is TRBJ2-7, the V gene TRBV20-1, with D possibly matching TRBD1 (5 bases). The CDR3 is made up of 15 amino acids. Germline loops: CDR1 DFQATT, CDR2 SNEGSKA (reference sequence). V lost 0 bases and J lost 3, with 15 bases in between. The CDR3 sequence: CSARDRRGIDYEQYF. In DNA, the CDR3 is TGCAGTGCTAGAGACCGAAGGGGAATCGACTACGAGCAGTACTTC.

As for this clonotype: A much more abundant neighbour one base away suggests this may be a read error. This chain links TRBV6-1 with TRBJ2-5; D unclear. CDR1 and CDR2 from the germline V gene are MNHNS and SASEGT. The CDR3 is made up of 15 amino acids. The CDR3 reads CASASGTYNEENQYF. CDR3 nucleotide sequence: TGTGCCAGCGCCTCGGGCACCTACAACGAAGAGAACCAGTACTTC.